This record looks at one T cell receptor beta chain sequence and its context. This clonotype has ten or more counts. The antigen it binds to is not known. Base qualities are not at hand, and no much larger clone is one base apart. According to the germline V gene, CDR1 reads SGDLS and CDR2 reads YYNGEE. The CDR3 runs 14 residues from the cysteine to the phenylalanine. Just CDR3 DNA is preserved here, 42 bases in frame from base 1. The junction carries 16 bases between V and J, which are trimmed by 5 bases and 5 bases respectively. This specimen's time point label, per the study, means: newly diagnosed GD, antithyroid drugs for less than 3 months. For both TCR sequencing and RNA sequencing, RNA was extracted from PBMCs in TRIzol. Graves' disease was diagnosed according to American Thyroid Association guidelines. Patients for the study were recruited at an endocrinology department in Xi'an, China. Each patient gave 7 to 9.5 milliliters of peripheral blood, collected in an EDTA anticoagulant tube. PBMCs were isolated by Ficoll Paque Plus density gradient separation without further T cell sorting. An Agilent 2100 Bioanalyzer and agarose gel were used to assess RNA quality, and a NanoDrop 2000 was used to measure RNA concentration.

This specimen comes from a study of regulatory T cells in long-lasting Graves disease (dated by TCRdb to the early 2020s). A note on the overall study: Patients with newly diagnosed Graves' disease had been on antithyroid drugs for under 3 months. Peripheral blood TCR sequencing and RNA sequencing compared persistent Graves' disease patients with newly diagnosed Graves' disease patients. The study took place in China and was registered as a clinical trial. A total of around 35 samples were covered by TCR sequencing, comprising around 13 persistent and 20 newly diagnosed Graves' disease patients. Study-wide findings and limitations: Patients with persistent disease shared more public clonotypes (around 2,500) than newly diagnosed patients did (966). Preferential use of TRBV28, TRBJ1-2 and TRBJ2-5 was observed in persistent disease, whereas TRBV20-1 and TRBJ2-1 were favored in newly diagnosed disease. Persistent Graves' disease patients showed lower TCR Shannon entropy and fewer highly expanded clones than newly diagnosed patients, suggesting clonal expansion. The authors noted that the small sample size was a limitation that may lower accuracy. Because the primary lesion, thyroid tissue, could not be accessed, the study looked at peripheral blood alone. Sequencing and analysis were restricted to the TCR beta chain.

Library preparation used multiplex PCR. Sequenced on an Illumina HiSeq 4000. CDR3 regions were amplified by Arm-PCR with iRepertoire HTBI primers to construct TCR beta libraries. Before sequencing, the PCR products underwent gel purification. The authors' pipeline ran thus. Gene usage analysis of CDR3 amino acid clonotypes used the 60 to 80 TRBV and fewer than 15 TRBJ segments found across samples. Filtered high-quality paired reads were merged into contigs using COPE and FqMerger. BLAST was used to align contigs to the IMGT TRBV, TRBD and TRBJ reference genes, and CDR3 was defined following IMGT. Any clonotype with a frequency above 0.1% was classified as a highly expanded clone. Repertoire diversity was measured by Shannon entropy, and V-J evenness by the Gini coefficient. A clonotype found in more than one individual was treated as public. Using fastp trimming at Q25 and MiXCR clonotype assembly, TCRdb reanalyzed the public sequencing data and kept in-frame beta chains. All rows with the same CDR3 protein become a single entry with the most common DNA and genes. For this entry, the V and J calls and clone size follow TCRdb and not the study's own pipeline. This sample lists roughly 420,000 distinct CDR3 sequences; about 14% were detected once. Clones ranked in the top ten supply about a fifth of the sample.

This sequence uses TRBV9 and TRBJ1-1; matching of 6 bases hints at TRBD1 as the D gene. The sequence came from a female donor with Graves disease. The sequences come from peripheral blood mononuclear cells (PBMCs), collected at new diagnosis, from a patient treated with antithyroid drugs. The CDR3 protein sequence reads: CASSKTGSATEAFF. The DNA sequence is TGTGCCAGCAGTAAAACAGGGTCGGCTACTGAAGCTTTCTTT.